The 16 T cell receptor beta chains below all came from one sample that was sequenced in a study of T cell responses to AZD1222 COVID-19 vaccine. Generated by immunoSEQ multiplex PCR, the TCRdb table keeps only in-frame clones and is missing some. This repertoire shows about 110,000 clones, about 92% found once; its top ten account for around 8%. The specimen comprised peripheral blood, sampled 28 days after the second AZD1222 dose. Every receptor here comes from an adult who received the AZD1222 COVID-19 vaccine.

This chain connects TRBV7-6 to TRBJ1-1; D ambiguous. Germline V gene data show CDR1 as SGHVS and CDR2 as FNYEAQ. CDR3 length equals 13 residues. V was clipped by 6 bases and J by 1 base, with 9 bases between them. This CDR3 is CASRYHENTEAFF. The CDR3 coding sequence is TGTGCCAGCAGGTATCATGAGAACACTGAAGCTTTCTTT.

The chain uses TRBV5-4 and TRBJ2-3; 9 bases map to TRBD1. Germline V gene data show CDR1 as SGHNT and CDR2 as YYREEE (reference sequence). The trim removed 0 bases at V and 0 bases at J, leaving 5 bases unmatched. This CDR3 region has 17 residues. The CDR3 nucleotides read TGTGCCAGCAGCTTGGTAGGGACAGGGTATAGCACAGATACGCAGTATTTT. It translates to CASSLVGTGYSTDTQYF.

The rearrangement uses TRBV9 and TRBJ2-7, with D possibly being TRBD2 (6 bases). Trimming took off 2 bases at V and 3 bases at J, with 15 bases between the two ends. Germline V CDR1 and CDR2: SGDLS, YYNGEE. This CDR3 comprises 15 residues. The CDR3 nucleotides are TGTGCCAGCAGCGTTCGGGACTCCGCTAGCTACGAGCAGTACTTC. It encodes CASSVRDSASYEQYF.

This clone was seen a single time. The chain recombines TRBV10-3 with TRBJ2-2; D might be TRBD1 or TRBD2, each matching 5 bases. V was cut by 4 bases and J by 3 bases, with 12 bases left in between. The CDR3 sequence is 15 residues long. The V gene's germline CDR1 is ENHRY and CDR2 SYGVKD. In DNA, the CDR3 is TGTGCCATCAGTGGGGGGACCAGGGACACCGGGGAGCTGTTTTTT. This codes for CAISGGTRDTGELFF.

The sample holds one count of this clone. The chain links TRBV2 to TRBJ1-1; 9 nucleotides line up with TRBD1. The CDR3 runs 17 residues. V lost 5 bases to trimming and J lost 4 bases; unmatched junction nucleotides: 14. Germline V lookup: CDR1 SNHLY, CDR2 FYNNEI. The CDR3 region has the DNA TGTGCCAGCAGTAGGCACCTACAGGGGGCGGCTGTCACTGAAGCTTTCTTT. This encodes CASSRHLQGAAVTEAFF.

Only one count was recorded for this clone. The genes are TRBV19 and TRBJ1-5; a weak D match, TRBD1 (5 bases). Looked up from germline, CDR1 is LNHDA and CDR2 is SQIVND (reference sequence). The CDR3 has 13 residues. V lost 3 bases and J 4 bases, leaving 7 bases between the germline ends. In DNA form, the CDR3 reads TGTGCCAGTAGTATGGGGCCTAATCAGCCCCAGCATTTT. It translates to CASSMGPNQPQHF.

This chain links TRBV6-2 or TRBV6-3 with TRBJ1-5, with 8 bases that match TRBD1. The V and J ends lost 0 bases and 1 base, in that order; junction bases with no gene match: 8. The CDR3 consists of 18 residues. Per germline, CDR1 MNHEY and CDR2 SVGEGT. CDR3 DNA sequence: TGTGCCAGCAGTTACTCCACGGTAGACAGGGGAAGCAATCAGCCCCAGCATTTT. Its protein is CASSYSTVDRGSNQPQHF.

This clone was seen a single time. The gene calls are TRBV9 and TRBJ2-6; 9 bases are shared with TRBD1. The junction had 8 bases not matched to a gene; V was cut back by 3 bases and J by 1 base. The CDR3 spans 18 residues. The germline V gene encodes CDR1 SGDLS and CDR2 YYNGEE. Here the CDR3 reads CASSETGTGTSGANVLTF. CDR3 bases: TGTGCCAGCAGCGAGACCGGGACAGGGACGTCTGGGGCCAACGTCCTGACTTTC.

The V and J genes are TRBV2 and TRBJ2-5, with D maybe TRBD1 (5 bases). The CDR3 runs to 13 residues. CDR1 is SNHLY, CDR2 FYNNEI, per germline. V shed 6 bases and J shed 2 bases, with 10 bases lying between them. CDR3 in DNA: TGTGCCAGCAGGAAGGACATACAAGAGACCCAGTACTTC. Protein product: CASRKDIQETQYF.

V and J are TRBV11-2 and TRBJ2-5; 7 bases match TRBD1. The CDR3 runs 13 residues. Germline loops: CDR1 SGHAT, CDR2 FQNNGV. The V segment lost 5 bases and the J segment 3 bases; nucleotides outside the gene matches: 3. The CDR3 sequence is CASSRDRKETQYF. The CDR3 region has the DNA TGTGCCAGCAGCCGGGACAGAAAAGAGACCCAGTACTTC.

This chain joins TRBV4-1 and TRBJ1-2, with D maybe TRBD1 (6 bases). Germline lookup yields CDR1 MGHRA and CDR2 YSYEKL. Deletions cut 0 bases from V and 6 bases from J, with 11 bases between. The CDR3 has 14 residues. Here the CDR3 DNA reads TGCGCCAGCAGCCAAGATTTACAGGGCCATGGCTACACCTTC. This codes for CASSQDLQGHGYTF.

The rearrangement joins TRBV11-2 to TRBJ2-3, with 7 bases fitting TRBD2. The germline V gene encodes CDR1 SGHAT and CDR2 FQNNGV. V dropped 3 bases and J dropped 4; count of bases not matched to a gene: 4. The CDR3 contains 14 residues. The CDR3 DNA sequence: TGTGCCAGCAGCTTCCGGGACTACCCAGATACGCAGTATTTT. Translating it yields CASSFRDYPDTQYF. Together with reference TRBV11-2 and TRBJ2-3, the CDR3 gives the full variable domain: EAGVAQSPRYKIIEKRQSVAFWCNPISGHATLYWYQQILGQGPKLLIQFQNNGVVDDSQLPKDRFSAERLKGVDSTLKIQPAKLEDSAVYLCASSFRDYPDTQYFGPGTRLTVL.

The chain employs TRBV5-6 and TRBJ1-1; 12 bases are shared with TRBD1. Germline values: CDR1 SGHDT, CDR2 YYEEEE. V lost 4 bases to trimming and J lost 3 bases; unmatched junction nucleotides: 13. There are 18 residues in the CDR3. The CDR3 nucleotides are TGTGCCAGCAGCCATGACCCGGGACAGGGGGCGAAGGACACTGAAGCTTTCTTT. As protein: CASSHDPGQGAKDTEAFF.

The rearrangement uses TRBV4-3 and TRBJ1-5; the D gene is possibly TRBD1 (6 bases). V lost 4 bases and J 0 bases, leaving 7 bases between the germline ends. Germline V CDR1 and CDR2: LGHNA, YSLEER. The CDR3 loop spans 14 amino acids. The CDR3: CASSRDTSNQPQHF. In nucleotides, the CDR3 is TGCGCCAGCAGCCGGGACACTAGCAATCAGCCCCAGCATTTT.

This clone was detected once. The chain recombines TRBV9 with TRBJ2-7; D is unresolved. V lost 4 bases, J lost 5 bases, and 7 bases lay in between. This CDR3 region has 11 residues. CDR1 and CDR2 (germline): SGDLS, YYNGEE. The CDR3 sequence is CASSPGNEQYF. In nucleotides, the CDR3 is TGTGCCAGCAGCCCAGGAAACGAGCAGTACTTC.

Only one count was recorded for this clone. The chain is built from TRBV3-1 (or the pseudogene TRBV3-2) and TRBJ1-6, with 7 bases matching TRBD1. Germline loops: CDR1 LGHDT, CDR2 YNNKEL (reference sequence). This CDR3 region has 13 residues. The J segment lost 10 bases and the V segment lost 3 bases, leaving 3 bases of the junction unmatched. The DNA of the CDR3 is TGTGCCAGCAGCCATGACAGGGAATCACCCCTCCACTTT. Protein: CASSHDRESPLHF.